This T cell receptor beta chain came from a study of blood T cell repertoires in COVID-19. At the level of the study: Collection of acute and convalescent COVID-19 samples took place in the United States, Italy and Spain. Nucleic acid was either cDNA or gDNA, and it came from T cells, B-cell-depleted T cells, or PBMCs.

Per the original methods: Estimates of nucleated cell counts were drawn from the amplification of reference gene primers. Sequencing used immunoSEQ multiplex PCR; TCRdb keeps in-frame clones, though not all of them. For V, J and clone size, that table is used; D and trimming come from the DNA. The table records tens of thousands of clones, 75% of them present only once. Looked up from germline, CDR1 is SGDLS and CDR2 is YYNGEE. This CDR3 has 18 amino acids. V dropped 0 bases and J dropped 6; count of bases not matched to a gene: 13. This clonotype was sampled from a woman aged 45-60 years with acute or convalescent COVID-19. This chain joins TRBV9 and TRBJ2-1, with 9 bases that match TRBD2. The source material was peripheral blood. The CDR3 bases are TGTGCCAGCAGCGTAGTTGGTGTTGGCGGGGGGGCCAGCAATGAGCAGTTCTTC. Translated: CASSVVGVGGGASNEQFF. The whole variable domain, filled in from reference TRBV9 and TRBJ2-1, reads DSGVTQTPKHLITATGQRVTLRCSPRSGDLSVYWYQQSLDQGLQFLIQYYNGEERAKGNILERFSAQQFPDLHSELNLSSLELGDSALYFCASSVVGVGGGASNEQFFGPGTRLTVL.